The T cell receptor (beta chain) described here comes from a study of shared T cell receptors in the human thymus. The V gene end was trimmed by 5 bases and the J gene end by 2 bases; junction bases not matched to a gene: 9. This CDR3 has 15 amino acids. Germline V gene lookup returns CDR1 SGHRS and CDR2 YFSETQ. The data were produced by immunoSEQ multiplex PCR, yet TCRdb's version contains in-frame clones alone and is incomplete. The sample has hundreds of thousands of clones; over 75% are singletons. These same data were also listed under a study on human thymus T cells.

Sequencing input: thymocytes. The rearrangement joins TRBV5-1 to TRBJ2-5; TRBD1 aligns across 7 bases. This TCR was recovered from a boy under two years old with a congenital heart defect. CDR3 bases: TGCGCCAGCAGTGGGGCGACAGGGCGGCAAGAGACCCAGTACTTC. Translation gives CASSGATGRQETQYF. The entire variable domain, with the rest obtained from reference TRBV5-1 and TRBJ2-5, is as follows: KAGVTQTPRYLIKTRGQQVTLSCSPISGHRSVSWYQQTPGQGLQFLFEYFSETQRNKGNFPGRFSGRQFSNSRSEMNVSTLELGDSALYLCASSGATGRQETQYFGPGTRLLVL.